The rows below give T cell receptor beta chains drawn from one sample of a study of T-cell memory formation after mild COVID-19. One entry per CDR3 protein, called by TCRdb with MiXCR from the 5' RACE reads. The top ten hold under 8.5% of the sample, which has 500,000 to 650,000 distinct CDR3 sequences, less than 25% seen once. Sequenced input: PBMCs or a T cell subset sorted from them (not recorded which). All receptors come from an adult woman who had mild COVID-19 (a few samples of this study predate the infection). Cell type and time point are not known. The CDR3 runs from the conserved cysteine through the conserved F or W. The D gene is left open where the match is weak. Only some rows state a clone size, as once, few, many or a class for expanded clones.

D gene: TRBD2
clone size: NA
V gene: TRBV20-1
J gene: TRBJ2-3
CDR3 DNA: TGCAGTGCTCCCCCATATCGAGCGGGGACCACAGATACGCAGTATTTT
CDR3 protein: CSAPPYRAGTTDTQYF

D gene: NA
clone size: few
V gene: TRBV4-1
J gene: TRBJ2-1
CDR3 DNA: TGCGCCAGCAGCCAAGGGCCGACGGGTGAGCAGTTCTTC
CDR3 protein: CASSQGPTGEQFF

D gene: NA
clone size: once
V gene: TRBV2
J gene: TRBJ1-5
CDR3 DNA: TGTGCCAGTACTACCCCACAGGGAGTCGGCCAGCCCCAGCATTTT
CDR3 protein: CASTTPQGVGQPQHF

D gene: NA
clone size: NA
V gene: TRBV12-3/TRBV12-4
J gene: TRBJ1-2
CDR3 DNA: TGTGCCAGCAGTTTAGACAGGAATCGATATGGCTACACCTTC
CDR3 protein: CASSLDRNRYGYTF

D gene: NA
clone size: few
V gene: TRBV18
J gene: TRBJ2-6
CDR3 DNA: TGTGCCAGCTCACCACTACAGGGCGCTTCTGGGGCCAACGTCCTGACTTTC
CDR3 protein: CASSPLQGASGANVLTF

D gene: NA
clone size: NA
V gene: TRBV5-1
J gene: TRBJ1-2
CDR3 DNA: TGCGCCAGCAGCTTGAGTCTACAGGCAAACTATGGCTACACCTTC
CDR3 protein: CASSLSLQANYGYTF

D gene: NA
clone size: NA
V gene: TRBV5-1
J gene: TRBJ2-1
CDR3 DNA: TGCGCCAGCAGGTACGCCCTACCTGCGGCTTCCTACAATGAGCAGTTCTTC
CDR3 protein: CASRYALPAASYNEQFF

D gene: TRBD2
clone size: NA
V gene: TRBV5-1
J gene: TRBJ2-3
CDR3 DNA: TGCGCCAGCAGCTTGACGACTAGCGGGACCACAGATACGCAGTATTTT
CDR3 protein: CASSLTTSGTTDTQYF

D gene: NA
clone size: few
V gene: TRBV29-1
J gene: TRBJ2-3
CDR3 DNA: TGCAGCGTATCGCTACAGTCTAGCACAGATACGCAGTATTTT
CDR3 protein: CSVSLQSSTDTQYF

D gene: TRBD1
clone size: NA
V gene: TRBV7-9
J gene: TRBJ2-2
CDR3 DNA: TGTGCCAGCAGCTCATCCATCGGGACAGGCACCGGGGAGCTGTTTTTT
CDR3 protein: CASSSSIGTGTGELFF

D gene: NA
clone size: NA
V gene: TRBV12-3/TRBV12-4
J gene: TRBJ2-5
CDR3 DNA: TGTGCCAGCAGTGGCTGGGGGCTCCCCAAAGAGACCCAGTACTTC
CDR3 protein: CASSGWGLPKETQYF

D gene: TRBD2
clone size: NA
V gene: TRBV3-1
J gene: TRBJ2-7
CDR3 DNA: TGTGCCAGCAGCCAAGTTGGCGGGAGCTCCTACGAGCAGTACTTC
CDR3 protein: CASSQVGGSSYEQYF

D gene: NA
clone size: NA
V gene: TRBV6-6
J gene: TRBJ1-2
CDR3 DNA: TGTGCCAGCAGCCCCTTCGCCGATGGCTACACCTTC
CDR3 protein: CASSPFADGYTF

D gene: NA
clone size: few
V gene: TRBV7-9
J gene: TRBJ1-2
CDR3 DNA: TGTGCCAGCACCCCGTTGGGGAATCCACATGGCTACACCTTC
CDR3 protein: CASTPLGNPHGYTF

D gene: NA
clone size: NA
V gene: TRBV10-3
J gene: TRBJ1-4
CDR3 DNA: TGTGCCATCAGTGAAGGCTCGCCCGGAGAAAAACTGTTTTTT
CDR3 protein: CAISEGSPGEKLFF

D gene: TRBD1
clone size: NA
V gene: TRBV6-6
J gene: TRBJ1-2
CDR3 DNA: TGTGCCAGCAGACTACCGGGACAGGGTCGCTATGGCTACACCTTC
CDR3 protein: CASRLPGQGRYGYTF

D gene: NA
clone size: NA
V gene: TRBV6-5
J gene: TRBJ2-2
CDR3 DNA: TGTGCCAGCAGTTACTCGAAAGTAGCGGCCGGGGAGCTGTTTTTT
CDR3 protein: CASSYSKVAAGELFF

D gene: NA
clone size: NA
V gene: TRBV4-1
J gene: TRBJ1-1
CDR3 DNA: TGCGCCAGCAGCCAACCTCAGGACGGGGCCCTGGCTTTCTTT
CDR3 protein: CASSQPQDGALAFF

D gene: NA
clone size: NA
V gene: TRBV7-2
J gene: TRBJ2-4
CDR3 DNA: TGTGCCAGCAGCTTCGGGACTGGCTCGGGTCAGTACTTC
CDR3 protein: CASSFGTGSGQYF

D gene: NA
clone size: NA
V gene: TRBV30
J gene: TRBJ1-2
CDR3 DNA: TGTGCCTGGACGGGGTCAAGAGGCTACACCTTC
CDR3 protein: CAWTGSRGYTF

D gene: TRBD2
clone size: few
V gene: TRBV5-6
J gene: TRBJ2-1
CDR3 DNA: TGTGCCAGCAGCTTGGCGGGAGGGCTCTACAATGAGCAGTTCTTC
CDR3 protein: CASSLAGGLYNEQFF

D gene: TRBD2
clone size: NA
V gene: TRBV30
J gene: TRBJ2-5
CDR3 DNA: TGTGCCTGGACGGTCGGGGGGGCGCAAGAGACCCAGTACTTC
CDR3 protein: CAWTVGGAQETQYF

D gene: TRBD2
clone size: few
V gene: TRBV7-8
J gene: TRBJ2-2
CDR3 DNA: TGTGCCAACAGCCTCGGACTAGAGGGAACCGGGGAGCTGTTTTTT
CDR3 protein: CANSLGLEGTGELFF

D gene: TRBD1
clone size: NA
V gene: TRBV7-2
J gene: TRBJ1-2
CDR3 DNA: TGTGCCAGCAGCCGCCCCCGGACAGGGGCTAACTATGGCTACACCTTC
CDR3 protein: CASSRPRTGANYGYTF

D gene: NA
clone size: NA
V gene: TRBV9
J gene: TRBJ2-7
CDR3 DNA: TGTGCCAGCAGCACCGGACCCAGCTCCTACGAGCAGTACTTC
CDR3 protein: CASSTGPSSYEQYF

D gene: TRBD2
clone size: few
V gene: TRBV7-8
J gene: TRBJ2-2
CDR3 DNA: TGTGCCAGCAGCTACGGACTAGCGGGAGATGGAACCGGGGAGCTGTTTTTT
CDR3 protein: CASSYGLAGDGTGELFF

D gene: NA
clone size: few
V gene: TRBV6-4
J gene: TRBJ1-2
CDR3 DNA: TGTGCCAGTCAGTATAAAGGGACGGATCCCCCTAACTATGGCTACACCTTC
CDR3 protein: CASQYKGTDPPNYGYTF

D gene: NA
clone size: NA
V gene: TRBV5-1
J gene: TRBJ2-7
CDR3 DNA: TGCGCCAGCAGCTCAAGTAAAACGACAGGCCTGGGCTACGAGCAGTACTTC
CDR3 protein: CASSSSKTTGLGYEQYF

D gene: NA
clone size: many
V gene: TRBV30
J gene: TRBJ2-7
CDR3 DNA: TGTGCCTGGACCTCAAAGGTGACCTACGAGCAGTACTTC
CDR3 protein: CAWTSKVTYEQYF

D gene: TRBD1
clone size: NA
V gene: TRBV20-1
J gene: TRBJ2-1
CDR3 DNA: TGCAGTGCTAGGACTCCGGGACAGGGTAGGGATGAGCAGTTCTTC
CDR3 protein: CSARTPGQGRDEQFF

D gene: NA
clone size: few
V gene: TRBV5-1
J gene: TRBJ2-7
CDR3 DNA: TGCGCCAGCAGTCAGGATTCTGGTGACAGAAGATCCTACGAGCAGTACTTC
CDR3 protein: CASSQDSGDRRSYEQYF

D gene: TRBD1
clone size: many
V gene: TRBV12-3/TRBV12-4
J gene: TRBJ2-7
CDR3 DNA: TGTGCCAGCAGTTTAGGGACAGGGGGCATCTACGAGCAGTACTTC
CDR3 protein: CASSLGTGGIYEQYF

D gene: TRBD2
clone size: few
V gene: TRBV7-8
J gene: TRBJ2-7
CDR3 DNA: TGTGCCAGCAGCTTATTGAGGGTGTCATGGGGTGGACTAGCGGGAGCCTACGAGCAGTACTTC
CDR3 protein: CASSLLRVSWGGLAGAYEQYF

D gene: TRBD2
clone size: once
V gene: TRBV10-3
J gene: TRBJ2-1
CDR3 DNA: TGTGCCATCAGTGAGTCGAGCGGGGAACTCTACAATGAGCAGTTCTTC
CDR3 protein: CAISESSGELYNEQFF

D gene: NA
clone size: few
V gene: TRBV12-3/TRBV12-4
J gene: TRBJ1-5
CDR3 DNA: TGTGCCAGCAGTCCCGGGGATGGCAATCAGCCCCAGCATTTT
CDR3 protein: CASSPGDGNQPQHF

D gene: NA
clone size: NA
V gene: TRBV3-1
J gene: TRBJ1-2
CDR3 DNA: TGTGACAGCAGCCCGCCAGCACGGAAGCCTTATGGCTACACCTTC
CDR3 protein: CDSSPPARKPYGYTF

D gene: TRBD1
clone size: NA
V gene: TRBV7-2
J gene: TRBJ2-7
CDR3 DNA: TGTGCCAGCAGCTTACGACAGGGAAGGGACGAGCAGTACTTC
CDR3 protein: CASSLRQGRDEQYF

D gene: NA
clone size: NA
V gene: TRBV6-6
J gene: TRBJ1-4
CDR3 DNA: TGTGCCAGTCTCAGGGAGTTCGGTGAAAAACTGTTTTTT
CDR3 protein: CASLREFGEKLFF

D gene: NA
clone size: NA
V gene: TRBV5-6
J gene: TRBJ1-2
CDR3 DNA: TGTGCCAGCGGAGCGGACAGCGCCTATGGCTACACCTTC
CDR3 protein: CASGADSAYGYTF

D gene: NA
clone size: NA
V gene: TRBV7-6
J gene: TRBJ1-6
CDR3 DNA: TGTGCCAGCAGTGCAGGGACCCATAATTCACCCCTCCACTTT
CDR3 protein: CASSAGTHNSPLHF

D gene: NA
clone size: few
V gene: TRBV7-3
J gene: TRBJ1-1
CDR3 DNA: TGTGCCAGCAGCCTTGAGGCGGTGAGAAACACTGAAGCTTTCTTT
CDR3 protein: CASSLEAVRNTEAFF

D gene: NA
clone size: few
V gene: TRBV5-6
J gene: TRBJ2-7
CDR3 DNA: TGTGCCAGCAGCTTGGGGGGAGGGGGAAACGTCTACGAGCAGTACTTC
CDR3 protein: CASSLGGGGNVYEQYF

D gene: TRBD2
clone size: many
V gene: TRBV5-4
J gene: TRBJ2-3
CDR3 DNA: TGTGCCAGCAGGACTAGCGGGAGTACAGATACGCAGTATTTT
CDR3 protein: CASRTSGSTDTQYF

D gene: TRBD1
clone size: NA
V gene: TRBV12-3/TRBV12-4
J gene: TRBJ1-4
CDR3 DNA: TGTGCCAGCAGTTCGGGACAGGGTGGTGAAAAACTGTTTTTT
CDR3 protein: CASSSGQGGEKLFF

D gene: TRBD2
clone size: NA
V gene: TRBV15
J gene: TRBJ2-1
CDR3 DNA: TGTGCCACCAGCAGAGTGGCCCTAGCGGGAGGGCCCCACGATTACTACAATGAGCAGTTCTTC
CDR3 protein: CATSRVALAGGPHDYYNEQFF

D gene: TRBD1
clone size: NA
V gene: TRBV20-1
J gene: TRBJ1-6
CDR3 DNA: TGCAGTGCCCTCTCAGGGGGTAGCTCCTATAATTCACCCCTCCACTTT
CDR3 protein: CSALSGGSSYNSPLHF

D gene: TRBD1
clone size: few
V gene: TRBV7-9
J gene: TRBJ2-2
CDR3 DNA: TGTGCCAGCAGCTTACCTAGGGGGCATCTAGCCGGGGAGCTGTTTTTT
CDR3 protein: CASSLPRGHLAGELFF